Shown below are 14 T cell receptor beta chains from a single sample sequenced in a study of blood T cell repertoires in COVID-19. The method was immunoSEQ multiplex PCR; TCRdb's version includes in-frame clones alone and lacks a portion of them. The data contain over 400,000 clones, 80% to 90% of them singletons. Material for sequencing was peripheral blood. The receptors stem from a human donor in a cohort sampled during active COVID-19.

V and J are TRBV2 and TRBJ1-5, with D hard to call. The germline CDR1 and CDR2 sequences are SNHLY and FYNNEI. The CDR3 extends over 12 amino acids. Deletions cut 6 bases from V and 7 bases from J, with 10 bases between. The CDR3 region is CASRVEEQPQHF. The DNA of the CDR3 is TGTGCCAGCAGGGTAGAAGAACAGCCCCAGCATTTT.

The CDR3 DNA sequence: TGTGCCAGCAGTATGATGGGCCCCCCTAATGAAAAACTGTTTTTT. The encoded protein is CASSMMGPPNEKLFF. This sequence joins TRBV6-2 or TRBV6-3 and TRBJ1-4; no definite D call. The V end lost 5 bases, the J end lost 3 bases, and 13 bases lay between the germline ends. CDR1 and CDR2 from the germline V gene are MNHEY and SVGEGT. CDR3 length: 15 residues.

This chain connects TRBV3-1 (or the pseudogene TRBV3-2) to TRBJ2-7, with D hard to call. The CDR3 is 13 residues long. V was shortened by 4 bases and J by 0 bases, with 7 bases between the two germline ends. CDR1 is LGHDT and CDR2 is YNNKEL in the germline V gene (reference sequence). The CDR3 here is CASSLLNSYEQYF. The CDR3 DNA reads TGTGCCAGCAGCCTTCTAAACTCCTACGAGCAGTACTTC.

In this sample, this clone turned up many times. The CDR3 region is CASSGQFNQPQHF. The CDR3 DNA sequence: TGTGCCAGCAGTGGGCAGTTCAATCAGCCCCAGCATTTT. This chain uses TRBV28 with TRBJ1-5, with D unclear. Germline V lookup: CDR1 MDHEN, CDR2 SYDVKM. This CDR3 is built from 13 residues. The V and J ends lost 5 bases and 3 bases respectively, with 8 bases between them.

The chain employs TRBV28 and TRBJ2-5, with 9 positions matching TRBD2. CDR3 length: 15 residues. Trimming removed 4 bases from V and 3 bases from J; junction bases left unmatched: 6. The V gene's germline CDR1 is MDHEN and CDR2 SYDVKM. DNA for the CDR3: TGTGCCAGCAGTTCCCTAGCGGGGCTAGAAGAGACCCAGTACTTC. Its protein product is CASSSLAGLEETQYF.

The rearrangement uses TRBV5-1 and TRBJ2-3, with 9 positions matching TRBD2. Germline CDR1 is SGHRS and CDR2 is YFSETQ. Trimming removed 3 bases from V and 2 bases from J; junction bases left unmatched: 4. This CDR3 has 15 residues. This CDR3 reads CASSSAGGNTDTQYF. CDR3 coding DNA: TGCGCCAGCAGCTCGGCGGGAGGGAACACAGATACGCAGTATTTT. Full variable domain (outside the CDR3, taken from reference TRBV5-1 and TRBJ2-3): KAGVTQTPRYLIKTRGQQVTLSCSPISGHRSVSWYQQTPGQGLQFLFEYFSETQRNKGNFPGRFSGRQFSNSRSEMNVSTLELGDSALYLCASSSAGGNTDTQYFGPGTRLTVL.

The chain links TRBV6-6 to TRBJ2-2, with TRBD2 matching 11 bases. Germline assignment: CDR1 MNHNY and CDR2 SVGAGI (reference sequence). This CDR3 contains 16 residues. Trimming took 5 bases from V and 1 from J; bases not matched to a gene: 3. The CDR3 bases are TGTGCCAGCAGTCCCGGGACTAGCGGGAACACCGGGGAGCTGTTTTTT. Translating it yields CASSPGTSGNTGELFF.

The CDR3 sequence: CASSAQTVNTEAFF. CDR3 DNA sequence: TGTGCCAGCAGCGCCCAGACAGTGAACACTGAAGCTTTCTTT. V usage is TRBV9 and J usage is TRBJ1-1, with D tentatively TRBD1 (5 bases). The germline V and J ends were trimmed by 3 bases and 0 bases, with 9 bases remaining between them. CDR1 SGDLS and CDR2 YYNGEE come from the germline V gene. This CDR3 comprises 14 residues.

The chain has TRBV19 and TRBJ1-5; tentative D call: TRBD1 (5 bases). V dropped 1 base and J dropped 2 bases, with 18 bases sitting between them. Germline V gene lookup returns CDR1 LNHDA and CDR2 SQIVND (reference sequence). CDR3 length: 18 residues. CDR3: CASSIGSGGGIGNQPQHF. The CDR3 DNA is TGTGCCAGTAGTATAGGATCCGGGGGAGGGATTGGCAATCAGCCCCAGCATTTT.

This chain links TRBV29-1 with TRBJ1-2; perhaps TRBD1 as D (5 bases). V was clipped by 5 bases and J by 4 bases, with 11 bases between them. The CDR3 sequence is 12 residues long. CDR1 and CDR2 (germline): SQVTM, ANQGSEA. CDR3 sequence (DNA): TGCAGCGTTTCGACAGATAGCTATGGCTACACCTTC. It codes for CSVSTDSYGYTF.

The chain links TRBV11-3 to TRBJ2-5, with D possibly being TRBD1 (6 bases). V shed 5 bases and J shed 3 bases, with 13 bases lying between them. CDR1 is SGHNT and CDR2 is YENEEA in the germline V gene. This CDR3 is built from 14 residues. As DNA, the CDR3 is TGTGCCAGCAGCCCTGGACAGAGTAAAGAGACCCAGTACTTC. Protein: CASSPGQSKETQYF.

The chain joins TRBV7-2 to TRBJ2-7, with TRBD2 matching over 11 bases. V shed 5 bases and J 7 bases; nucleotides not matched to a gene: 13. This CDR3 comprises 16 residues. Germline CDR1 reads SGHTA; CDR2 reads FQGNSA. This CDR3 reads CASSQYGTSGSIEQYF. The CDR3 DNA reads as TGTGCCAGCAGCCAGTACGGGACTAGCGGCAGCATAGAGCAGTACTTC.

About this clone itself: Other DNA sequences in this sample translate to the same CDR3. The chain is built from TRBV18 and TRBJ1-1, with 8 bases identical to TRBD1. CDR3 length: 13 amino acids. In germline, CDR1 is KGHSH, CDR2 LQKENI. Unmatched junction bases numbered 2, after V lost 3 bases and J lost 5 bases. The chain's CDR3 is CASSPDRETEAFF. DNA of the CDR3: TGTGCCAGCTCACCGGACAGGGAGACTGAAGCTTTCTTT.

This clone was observed a single time. The chain has TRBV5-1 and TRBJ1-1; perhaps TRBD1 as D (5 bases). Trimming removed 5 bases from V and 1 base from J, with 12 bases in between. This CDR3 has 14 amino acids. Looked up from germline, CDR1 is SGHRS and CDR2 is YFSETQ. CDR3 amino acids: CASSLTVANTEAFF. CDR3 DNA sequence: TGCGCCAGCAGTTTGACAGTGGCGAACACTGAAGCTTTCTTT.